The 4 T cell receptor beta chains reported below all come from one sample, sequenced in a study of OX40 agonist ivuxolimab in advanced cancers. Clones were sequenced by immunoSEQ multiplex PCR, and TCRdb holds only the in-frame ones, with some missing. This sample has 65,000 to 95,000 clones, with about 83% found just once. Sequencing used CD4+ or CD8+ T cells sorted from blood, obtained in a trial of the OX40 agonist ivuxolimab. Receptor source: an adult with an advanced solid tumor such as melanoma, head and neck, liver or kidney cancer.

This chain links TRBV1 with TRBJ2-1; the D call TRBD2 from the table was never checked on the DNA. TRBV1 is deemed a pseudogene. The CDR3 length is 15 residues. CDR3 region: CTSSWTGSSYNEQFF. CDR3 DNA: TGCACCAGCAGCTGGACGGGGAGCTCCTACAATGAGCAGTTCTTC.

As to this clone: In the same sample, other DNA sequences code for this CDR3. The chain carries TRBV10-3 and TRBJ2-1; TRBD2 is a possible D gene (6 bases). The germline V gene encodes CDR1 ENHRY and CDR2 SYGVKD. This CDR3 is 15 amino acids long. V was clipped by 0 bases and J by 2 bases, with 8 bases between them. DNA of the CDR3: TGTGCCATCAGTGAGTCGGGGGGAGCCTACAATGAGCAGTTCTTC. Amino acid sequence: CAISESGGAYNEQFF.

The V gene is TRBV7-2, the J gene TRBJ2-5, with D unclear. The CDR3 contains 12 residues. V gave up 2 bases and J gave up 5 bases, with 6 bases separating them. Germline CDR1 is SGHTA and CDR2 is FQGNSA. CDR3 residues: CASSLLRETQYF. Written as DNA, the CDR3 is TGTGCCAGCAGCTTACTCCGGGAGACCCAGTACTTC.

The V and J genes are TRBV28 and TRBJ1-2; D possibly corresponds to TRBD1 (5 bases). Looked up from germline, CDR1 is MDHEN and CDR2 is SYDVKM. The CDR3 runs to 12 residues. V shed 3 bases and J shed 7 bases, with 9 bases lying between them. CDR3 sequence reads: CASSFRDRGYTF. The CDR3 DNA follows: TGTGCCAGCAGTTTCAGGGATCGTGGCTACACCTTC.